The 28 T cell receptor beta chains listed next were all sequenced from one sample in a study of cytomegalovirus exposure and HLA in healthy donors. PCR amplification relied on 60 Vbeta primers (plus 13 Jbeta primers). Repertoires were generated with immunoSEQ multiplex PCR, while TCRdb's copy carries only in-frame clones and drops some. The sample carries 150,000 to 200,000 clones, 80% to 90% recorded once. The sequencing sample was made of PBMCs. The origin of the receptors is a girl aged 10 to 17 in good health and CMV-seropositive.

The rearrangement joins TRBV9 to TRBJ2-1, with 14 bases fitting TRBD2. J lost 7 bases, V lost 3 bases, and 0 bases had no gene match. This CDR3 has 14 residues. Germline loops: CDR1 SGDLS, CDR2 YYNGEE. The DNA for the CDR3 is TGTGCCAGCAGCGGGACTAGCGGGGGGAATGAGCAGTTCTTC. It translates to CASSGTSGGNEQFF. The complete variable domain, with remaining parts taken from reference TRBV9 and TRBJ2-1, reads DSGVTQTPKHLITATGQRVTLRCSPRSGDLSVYWYQQSLDQGLQFLIQYYNGEERAKGNILERFSAQQFPDLHSELNLSSLELGDSALYFCASSGTSGGNEQFFGPGTRLTVL.

V and J are TRBV7-3 and TRBJ2-2, with TRBD1 matching over 11 bases. The CDR3 covers 17 residues. Germline trimming cut 5 bases from V and 7 bases from J; bases unmatched to any gene: 12. CDR1 is SGHTA and CDR2 is FQGTGA in the germline V gene. CDR3 nucleotide sequence: TGTGCCAGCAGCCTCCTTCCGAGGACAGGGGGCGTCGGGGAGCTGTTTTTT. It encodes CASSLLPRTGGVGELFF.

The J gene is TRBJ1-2, the V gene TRBV7-9; possibly TRBD1 for D (6 bases). Germline CDR1 reads SEHNR; CDR2 reads FQNEAQ (reference sequence). V was clipped by 1 base and J by 6 bases, with 9 bases between them. There are 13 residues in the CDR3. The CDR3 region has the DNA TGTGCCAGCAGCTTAGGGCCAGGGGATGGCTACACCTTC. Protein sequence: CASSLGPGDGYTF.

The chain links TRBV9 to TRBJ1-5; a possible D gene is TRBD1 (5 bases). The CDR3 runs to 15 residues. The V gene's germline CDR1 is SGDLS and CDR2 YYNGEE. Trimming removed 2 bases from V and 1 base from J, with 10 bases in between. DNA for the CDR3: TGTGCCAGCAGCGTGGGGGGGGAAAGCAATCAGCCCCAGCATTTT. It is translated as CASSVGGESNQPQHF.

The CDR3 loop reads CASRLAGGPGNEQFF. The CDR3 coding sequence is TGTGCCAGTAGGCTAGCGGGGGGGCCCGGCAATGAGCAGTTCTTC. The chain links TRBV19 to TRBJ2-1; 12 bases line up with TRBD2. CDR1 and CDR2 from the germline V gene are LNHDA and SQIVND (reference sequence). The CDR3 totals 15 residues. After removal of 6 bases from V and 6 bases from J, the junction contained 6 bases not matched to a gene.

This clone was observed once. The chain uses TRBV5-6 and TRBJ1-3; unclear D gene. V was shortened by 1 base and J by 2 bases, with 7 bases between the two germline ends. The V gene's germline CDR1 is SGHDT and CDR2 YYEEEE. The CDR3 loop spans 14 amino acids. CDR3 coding DNA: TGTGCCAGCAGCTTGACGAGGCCTGGAAACACCATATATTTT. Its protein is CASSLTRPGNTIYF.

This rearrangement joins TRBV19 to TRBJ1-4, with 7 bases lining up with TRBD1. The J segment lost 6 bases and the V segment lost 1 base, leaving 5 bases of the junction unmatched. There are 15 residues in the CDR3. In germline, CDR1 is LNHDA, CDR2 SQIVND (reference sequence). The CDR3 nucleotides read TGTGCCAGTAGTATAGGGACAGGCTGGGATGAAAAACTGTTTTTT. It is translated as CASSIGTGWDEKLFF. The whole variable domain, filled in from reference TRBV19 and TRBJ1-4, reads DGGITQSPKYLFRKEGQNVTLSCEQNLNHDAMYWYRQDPGQGLRLIYYSQIVNDFQKGDIAEGYSVSREKKESFPLTVTSAQKNPTAFYLCASSIGTGWDEKLFFGSGTQLSVL.

This clone has just a few counts. The chain couples TRBV29-1 to TRBJ1-5; D not certain. This CDR3 contains 12 residues. Germline assignment: CDR1 SQVTM and CDR2 ANQGSEA. V shed 5 bases and J shed 0 bases, with 5 bases lying between them. CDR3 sequence reads: CSVQDSNQPQHF. The CDR3 coding sequence is TGCAGCGTTCAGGATAGCAATCAGCCCCAGCATTTT.

This chain uses TRBV4-1 with TRBJ2-1, with no clear D. The CDR3 consists of 16 residues. Trimming removed 0 bases at V and 0 bases at J, with 9 bases between. Germline CDR1 reads MGHRA; CDR2 reads YSYEKL. CDR3 coding DNA: TGCGCCAGCAGCCAAGACTGGGCCCGCTCCTACAATGAGCAGTTCTTC. Protein: CASSQDWARSYNEQFF.

The chain carries TRBV9 and TRBJ2-5, with D possibly being TRBD2 (7 bases). Germline assignment: CDR1 SGDLS and CDR2 YYNGEE. The V end lost 0 bases, the J end lost 5 bases, and 20 bases lay between the germline ends. There are 17 residues in the CDR3. The CDR3 is CASSVVGGGRLGETQYF. CDR3 DNA: TGTGCCAGCAGCGTAGTTGGGGGGGGGCGCCTAGGGGAGACCCAGTACTTC. Full variable domain (rest looked up from reference TRBV9 and TRBJ2-5): DSGVTQTPKHLITATGQRVTLRCSPRSGDLSVYWYQQSLDQGLQFLIQYYNGEERAKGNILERFSAQQFPDLHSELNLSSLELGDSALYFCASSVVGGGRLGETQYFGPGTRLLVL.

The chain is built from TRBV29-1 and TRBJ2-5; weak D call: TRBD2 (6 bases). V was clipped by 4 bases and J by 6 bases, with 18 bases between them. Germline CDR1 and CDR2: SQVTM and ANQGSEA. The CDR3 has 14 amino acids. CDR3 sequence reads: CSVVVSGTPKTQYF. CDR3 DNA sequence: TGCAGCGTTGTAGTTTCGGGGACTCCGAAGACCCAGTACTTC.

This clone was recorded only once. The gene calls are TRBV5-6 and TRBJ1-1; the match to TRBD1 covers 7 bases. The V segment lost 2 bases and the J segment 5 bases; nucleotides outside the gene matches: 9. The CDR3 runs to 15 residues. The germline CDR1 and CDR2 sequences are SGHDT and YYEEEE. The CDR3: CASSFPGGRWTEAFF. The CDR3 bases are TGTGCCAGCAGCTTCCCAGGGGGGCGCTGGACTGAAGCTTTCTTT.

J is TRBJ1-2 and V is TRBV7-9; no clear D gene. Trimming pared 1 base from V and 6 bases from J, leaving 6 bases between. The germline V gene has CDR1 SEHNR and CDR2 FQNEAQ (reference sequence). The CDR3 covers 12 residues. The CDR3 spells CASSLGPDGYTF. In DNA form, the CDR3 reads TGTGCCAGCAGCTTAGGCCCGGATGGCTACACCTTC.

The gene calls are TRBV7-8 and TRBJ2-7; 8 bases align to TRBD1. V gave up 2 bases and J gave up 6 bases; unmatched junction bases: 9. Germline assignment: CDR1 SGHVS and CDR2 FQNEAQ. The CDR3 has 15 residues. CDR3 protein: CASSLSATGAIEQYF. The CDR3 DNA reads TGTGCCAGCAGCTTATCCGCGACAGGGGCAATCGAGCAGTACTTC.

The genes are TRBV28 and TRBJ1-5, with D tentatively TRBD1 (5 bases). CDR1 MDHEN and CDR2 SYDVKM come from the germline V gene. The CDR3 spans 12 residues. The CDR3: CVAGLDNQPQHF. The CDR3 DNA sequence: TGTGTTGCAGGGTTAGACAATCAGCCCCAGCATTTT.

V is TRBV29-1 and J is TRBJ2-6, with TRBD2 matching over 11 bases. The CDR3 sequence is 16 residues long. The junction had 3 bases not matched to a gene; V was cut back by 5 bases and J by 0 bases. Germline-derived CDR1 and CDR2 are SQVTM and ANQGSEA. CDR3 sequence (DNA): TGCAGCGTTTTAGGACTAGCGGGCTCTGGGGCCAACGTCCTGACTTTC. Protein product: CSVLGLAGSGANVLTF.

J is TRBJ1-1 and V is TRBV6-5; D is perhaps TRBD1 (6 bases). V shed 3 bases and J shed 6 bases, with 11 bases lying between them. The CDR3 is 13 residues long. Looked up from germline, CDR1 is MNHEY and CDR2 is SVGAGI. The CDR3 nucleotides are TGTGCCAGCAGTTATTTAAAGGGGGCTGAAGCTTTCTTT. Translating gives CASSYLKGAEAFF.

The V gene is TRBV5-1, the J gene TRBJ2-1; D is possibly TRBD2 (5 bases). Germline CDR1 and CDR2: SGHRS and YFSETQ. V was trimmed by 0 bases and J by 2 bases, leaving 15 bases between them. This CDR3 comprises 17 residues. The CDR3 loop is CASSLAGAAPTYNEQFF. The CDR3, as DNA: TGCGCCAGCAGCTTGGCCGGAGCGGCCCCTACCTACAATGAGCAGTTCTTC. The variable domain in full, with the rest retrieved from reference TRBV5-1 and TRBJ2-1, is KAGVTQTPRYLIKTRGQQVTLSCSPISGHRSVSWYQQTPGQGLQFLFEYFSETQRNKGNFPGRFSGRQFSNSRSEMNVSTLELGDSALYLCASSLAGAAPTYNEQFFGPGTRLTVL.

Comments on this clone: Other DNA sequences of this sample code for an identical CDR3. V gene TRBV27 combines with J gene TRBJ1-1; possibly TRBD1 for D (5 bases). Deletions cut 5 bases from V and 1 base from J, with 11 bases between. Germline V gene data show CDR1 as MNHEY and CDR2 as SMNVEV (reference sequence). The CDR3 loop spans 14 amino acids. The CDR3 sequence is CASSPLGQNTEAFF. CDR3 DNA: TGTGCCAGCAGTCCGCTCGGACAGAACACTGAAGCTTTCTTT.

This sequence joins TRBV6-6 and TRBJ2-1; TRBD2 is a possible D gene (5 bases). The germline V gene has CDR1 MNHNY and CDR2 SVGAGI (reference sequence). The CDR3 is made up of 14 amino acids. V was trimmed by 0 bases and J by 7 bases, leaving 10 bases between them. The CDR3 is CASSYSRANNEQFF. CDR3 nucleotide sequence: TGTGCCAGCAGTTACTCGAGGGCGAATAATGAGCAGTTCTTC.

CDR3 in DNA: TGTGCCAGCAGCCCCTCCGGGACAGGGGGAAAGGGAGGCTACACCTTC. It is translated as CASSPSGTGGKGGYTF. The rearrangement uses TRBV11-3 and TRBJ1-2, with 11 positions matching TRBD1. J lost 8 bases, V lost 5 bases, and 13 bases had no gene match. The CDR3 runs to 16 residues. Germline values: CDR1 SGHNT, CDR2 YENEEA.

This sequence joins TRBV27 and TRBJ1-6; D possibly corresponds to TRBD1 (6 bases). This CDR3 is built from 15 residues. Trimming stripped 2 bases from V and 9 bases from J, with 14 bases between. Germline lookup yields CDR1 MNHEY and CDR2 SMNVEV (reference sequence). The CDR3 DNA is TGTGCCAGCAGTTTAGATCAGGGGCCGGTTTCACCCCTCCACTTT. The encoded protein is CASSLDQGPVSPLHF.

The CDR3 sequence is CASSIPGHVSGNTIYF. For the CDR3, the DNA is TGTGCCAGTAGTATTCCGGGACACGTCTCTGGAAACACCATATATTTT. This sequence joins TRBV19 and TRBJ1-3; TRBD1 might be the D (6 bases). This CDR3 comprises 16 residues. V dropped 3 bases and J dropped 0 bases, with 12 bases sitting between them. Germline CDR1 reads LNHDA; CDR2 reads SQIVND (reference sequence).

The rearrangement links TRBV6-5 to TRBJ1-4, with TRBD1 identical over 8 bases. V was clipped by 4 bases and J by 7 bases; unmatched bases: 5. CDR1 is MNHEY and CDR2 is SVGAGI in the germline V gene. The CDR3 extends over 14 amino acids. The CDR3 protein is CASSSSGGIEKLFF. Here the CDR3 DNA reads TGTGCCAGCAGTTCTTCAGGGGGCATTGAAAAACTGTTTTTT.

The rearrangement links TRBV7-9 to TRBJ2-7; maybe TRBD2 (5 bases). Trimming removed 5 bases from V and 3 bases from J, with 11 bases in between. Germline values: CDR1 SEHNR, CDR2 FQNEAQ (reference sequence). This CDR3 contains 13 residues. CDR3 region: CASSPSAGYEQYF. CDR3 nucleotide sequence: TGTGCCAGCAGCCCCTCGGCGGGCTACGAGCAGTACTTC.

The CDR3 DNA sequence: TGTGCCAGCTCACCATCTTTGACAGGGTGGAAAACTGAAGCTTTCTTT. Translation gives CASSPSLTGWKTEAFF. This chain connects TRBV18 to TRBJ1-1, with 7 bases identical to TRBD1. The trim removed 2 bases at V and 5 bases at J, leaving 11 bases unmatched. Germline V lookup: CDR1 KGHSH, CDR2 LQKENI. The CDR3 loop spans 16 amino acids. Supplemented by reference TRBV18 and TRBJ1-1, the full variable domain reads NAGVMQNPRHLVRRRGQEARLRCSPMKGHSHVYWYRQLPEEGLKFMVYLQKENIIDESGMPKERFSAEFPKEGPSILRIQQVVRGDSAAYFCASSPSLTGWKTEAFFGQGTRLTVV.

The V gene is TRBV5-1, the J gene TRBJ1-1, with D possibly TRBD1 on 5 matching bases. CDR1 and CDR2 (germline): SGHRS, YFSETQ. V gave up 3 bases and J gave up 7 bases, with 10 bases separating them. The CDR3 contains 12 residues. The CDR3 DNA reads TGCGCCAGCAGCTCCGACAGACGTGAAGCTTTCTTT. Translation gives CASSSDRREAFF.

This sequence joins TRBV6-5 and TRBJ2-1, with D possibly matching TRBD2 (5 bases). The CDR3 extends over 15 amino acids. The V gene's germline CDR1 is MNHEY and CDR2 SVGAGI. V was shortened by 4 bases and J by 0 bases, with 10 bases between the two germline ends. This CDR3 reads CASSLTTSSYNEQFF. CDR3 in DNA: TGTGCCAGCAGTTTGACCACTAGCTCCTACAATGAGCAGTTCTTC.